One T cell receptor (beta chain) is described in this entry. This sample was taken from a study of blood T cell repertoires in COVID-19. Overall study context: Samples of COVID-19 (acute and convalescent) were obtained from the United States, Italy and Spain. Nucleic acid was either cDNA or gDNA, and it came from T cells, B-cell-depleted T cells, or PBMCs.

Per the authors' pipeline: Researchers report that nucleated cell counts were estimated from reference gene primer amplification. Repertoires were generated with immunoSEQ multiplex PCR, while TCRdb's copy carries only in-frame clones and drops some. Clone size and the V and J calls come from that table; the DNA yielded D and trimming. The sample yields about 120,000 clones, 78% seen once. The V end lost 4 bases, the J end lost 5 bases, and 7 bases lay between the germline ends. The CDR3 is 12 residues long. CDR1 is KGHDR and CDR2 is SFDVKD in the germline V gene. Sequenced input: peripheral blood. This TCR was recovered from a man between 65 and 85 years old with acute or convalescent COVID-19. The chain combines TRBV24-1 with TRBJ1-2, with D possibly matching TRBD1 (5 bases). In DNA form, the CDR3 reads TGTGCCACCAGTGAACAGGAGTATGGCTACACCTTC. It yields the protein CATSEQEYGYTF.